This T cell receptor beta chain derives from a study of cytomegalovirus exposure and HLA in healthy donors. About the research overall: Genotyping of more than 300 donors showed that over 65% belonged to the Caucasian-associated ancestry cluster.

Germline V gene lookup returns CDR1 MDHEN and CDR2 SYDVKM. The CDR3 spans 14 residues. V was clipped by 1 base and J by 10 bases; unmatched bases: 9. PCR employed 60 Vbeta and 13 Jbeta primers. Data came from immunoSEQ multiplex PCR; TCRdb stores just in-frame clones and leaves some out. This table lists about 130,000 clones. Notes on this clone: Its target is not known.

Overall study findings and caveats: Of the V segments, some could not be distinguished, including TRBV6-2 and TRBV6-3, and were excluded. HLA allele associations emerged for around 15,000 TCR beta sequences in a later analysis, at 0.05 false discovery rate.

The genes are TRBV28 and TRBJ2-7; 8 nucleotides align to TRBD1. The sequence derives from a woman in her thirties or forties in good health and CMV-seropositive. Input material: PBMCs. The CDR3 DNA follows: TGTGCCAGCAGTTTATCCCTCTACGGACAGGGCCAGTACTTC. It specifies CASSLSLYGQGQYF.